This T cell receptor beta chain was retrieved from a study of blood T cell repertoires in COVID-19. Per germline, CDR1 SEHNR and CDR2 FQNEAQ (reference sequence). This CDR3 is built from 15 residues. Trimming cost V 5 bases and J 5 bases; bases outside gene matches: 8. Produced via immunoSEQ multiplex PCR; TCRdb's table is partial and in-frame only. The sample holds around 40,000 clones, just over 85% seen once. This sequence joins TRBV7-9 and TRBJ2-1; 8 bases map to TRBD1. The sequenced material came from peripheral blood. The source of this sequence is a man between 60 and 70 years old with active COVID-19. The CDR3 DNA reads TGTGCCAGCAGCACTTGGACAGGGACTCACAATGAGCAGTTCTTC. It is translated as CASSTWTGTHNEQFF. The full variable domain, rest sourced from reference TRBV7-9 and TRBJ2-1, is DTGVSQNPRHKITKRGQNVTFRCDPISEHNRLYWYRQTLGQGPEFLTYFQNEAQLEKSRLLSDRFSAERPKGSFSTLEIQRTEQGDSAMYLCASSTWTGTHNEQFFGPGTRLTVL.